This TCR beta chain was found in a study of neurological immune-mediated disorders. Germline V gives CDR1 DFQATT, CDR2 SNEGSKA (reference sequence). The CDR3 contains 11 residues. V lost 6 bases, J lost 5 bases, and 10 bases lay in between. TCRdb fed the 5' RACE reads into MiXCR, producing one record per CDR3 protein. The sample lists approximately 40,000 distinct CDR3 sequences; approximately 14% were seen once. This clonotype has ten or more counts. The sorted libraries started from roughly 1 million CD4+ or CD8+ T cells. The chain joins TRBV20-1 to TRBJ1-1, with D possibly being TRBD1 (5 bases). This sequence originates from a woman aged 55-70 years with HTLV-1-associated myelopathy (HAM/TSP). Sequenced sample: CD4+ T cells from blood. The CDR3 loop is CSAPGGTEAFF. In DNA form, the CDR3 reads TGCAGTGCACCCGGGGGGACTGAAGCTTTCTTT.